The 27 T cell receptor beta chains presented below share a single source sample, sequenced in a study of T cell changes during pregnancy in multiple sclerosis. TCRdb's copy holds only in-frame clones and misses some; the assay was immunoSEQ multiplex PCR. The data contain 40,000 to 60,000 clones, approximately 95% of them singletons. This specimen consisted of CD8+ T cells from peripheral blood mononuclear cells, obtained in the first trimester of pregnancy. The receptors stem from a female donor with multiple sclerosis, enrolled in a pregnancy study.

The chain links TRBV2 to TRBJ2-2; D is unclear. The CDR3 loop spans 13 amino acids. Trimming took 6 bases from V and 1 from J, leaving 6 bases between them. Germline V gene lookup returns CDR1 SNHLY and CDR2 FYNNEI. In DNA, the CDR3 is TGTGCCAGCAGCCACATGAACACCGGGGAGCTGTTTTTT. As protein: CASSHMNTGELFF.

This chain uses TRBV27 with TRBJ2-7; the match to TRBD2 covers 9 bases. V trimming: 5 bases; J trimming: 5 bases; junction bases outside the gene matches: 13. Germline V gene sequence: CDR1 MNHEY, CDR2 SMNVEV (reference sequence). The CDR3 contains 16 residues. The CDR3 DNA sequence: TGTGCCAGCAGTGTTAGCGGGAGTTCCCCCCCCCACGAGCAGTACTTC. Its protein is CASSVSGSSPPHEQYF.

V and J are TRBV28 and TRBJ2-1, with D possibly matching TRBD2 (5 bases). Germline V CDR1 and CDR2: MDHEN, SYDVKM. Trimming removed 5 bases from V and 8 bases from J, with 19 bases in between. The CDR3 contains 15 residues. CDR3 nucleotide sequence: TGTGCCAGCAGTGCCCCAGCGGAAAGCCGGGATGAGCAGTTCTTC. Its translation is CASSAPAESRDEQFF.

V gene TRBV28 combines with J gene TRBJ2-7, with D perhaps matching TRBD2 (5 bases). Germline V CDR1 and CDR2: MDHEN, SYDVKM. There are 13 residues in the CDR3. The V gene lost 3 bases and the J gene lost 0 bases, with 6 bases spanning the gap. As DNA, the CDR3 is TGTGCCAGCAGTTTTGGACTCTCCTACGAGCAGTACTTC. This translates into CASSFGLSYEQYF.

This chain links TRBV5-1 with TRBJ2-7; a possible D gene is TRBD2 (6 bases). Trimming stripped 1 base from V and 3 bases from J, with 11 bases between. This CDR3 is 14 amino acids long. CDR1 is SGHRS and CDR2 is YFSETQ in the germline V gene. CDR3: CASSLIGGNYEQYF. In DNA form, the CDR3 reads TGCGCCAGCAGCTTGATTGGCGGGAACTACGAGCAGTACTTC.

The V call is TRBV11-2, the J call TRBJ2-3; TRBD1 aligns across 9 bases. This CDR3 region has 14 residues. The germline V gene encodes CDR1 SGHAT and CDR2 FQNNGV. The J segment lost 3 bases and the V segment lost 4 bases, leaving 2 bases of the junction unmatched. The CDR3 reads CASSWGTGTDTQYF. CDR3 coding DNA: TGTGCCAGCAGCTGGGGGACAGGGACAGATACGCAGTATTTT.

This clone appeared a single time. The CDR3 loop reads CASSEGLAPSEQFF. The CDR3 nucleotides are TGTGCCAGCAGCGAGGGACTAGCCCCCAGTGAGCAGTTCTTC. The genes are TRBV5-4 and TRBJ2-1, with 9 bases matching TRBD2. This CDR3 comprises 14 residues. J was trimmed by 9 bases and V by 4 bases; bases with no gene match: 8. CDR1 is SGHNT, CDR2 YYREEE, per germline (reference sequence).

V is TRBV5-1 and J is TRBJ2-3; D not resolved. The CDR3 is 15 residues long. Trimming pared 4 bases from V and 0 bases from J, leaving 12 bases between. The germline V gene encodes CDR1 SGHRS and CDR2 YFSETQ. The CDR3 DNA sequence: TGCGCCAGCAGCGTGGGCGAATTTAGCACAGATACGCAGTATTTT. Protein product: CASSVGEFSTDTQYF.

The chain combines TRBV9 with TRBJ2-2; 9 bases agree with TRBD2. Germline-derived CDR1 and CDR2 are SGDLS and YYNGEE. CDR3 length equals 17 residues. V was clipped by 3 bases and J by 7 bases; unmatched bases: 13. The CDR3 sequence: CASSALSRPREGGELFF. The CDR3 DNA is TGTGCCAGCAGCGCCCTATCCCGGCCGCGGGAGGGCGGGGAGCTGTTTTTT.

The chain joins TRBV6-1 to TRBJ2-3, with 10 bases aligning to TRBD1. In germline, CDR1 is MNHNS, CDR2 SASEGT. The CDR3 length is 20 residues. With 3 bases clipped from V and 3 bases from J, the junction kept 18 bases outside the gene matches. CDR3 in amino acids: CASSEGAGTGVFLITDTQYF. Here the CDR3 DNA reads TGTGCCAGCAGTGAGGGAGCCGGGACAGGGGTGTTTTTAATAACAGATACGCAGTATTTT.

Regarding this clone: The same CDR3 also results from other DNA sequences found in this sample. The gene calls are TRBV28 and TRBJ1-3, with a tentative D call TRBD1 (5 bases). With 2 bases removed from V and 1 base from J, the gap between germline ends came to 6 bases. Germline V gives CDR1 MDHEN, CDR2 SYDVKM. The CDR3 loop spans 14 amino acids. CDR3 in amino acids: CASSLGGSGNTIYF. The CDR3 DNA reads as TGTGCCAGCAGTTTAGGGGGGTCTGGAAACACCATATATTTT. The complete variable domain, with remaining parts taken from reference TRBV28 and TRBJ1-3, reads DVKVTQSSRYLVKRTGEKVFLECVQDMDHENMFWYRQDPGLGLRLIYFSYDVKMKEKGDIPEGYSVSREKKERFSLILESASTNQTSMYLCASSLGGSGNTIYFGEGSWLTVV.

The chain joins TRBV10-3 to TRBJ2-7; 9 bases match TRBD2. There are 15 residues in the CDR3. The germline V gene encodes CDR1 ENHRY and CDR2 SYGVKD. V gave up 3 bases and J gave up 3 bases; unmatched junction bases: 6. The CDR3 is CAISDSGSLVYEQYF. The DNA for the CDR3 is TGTGCCATCAGTGATAGCGGGAGTTTAGTCTACGAGCAGTACTTC.

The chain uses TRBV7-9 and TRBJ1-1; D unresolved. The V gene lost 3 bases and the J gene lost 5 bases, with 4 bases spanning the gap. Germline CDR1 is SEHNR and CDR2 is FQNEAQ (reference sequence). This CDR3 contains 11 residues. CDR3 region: CASSFRTEAFF. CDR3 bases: TGTGCCAGCAGCTTCAGGACTGAAGCTTTCTTT.

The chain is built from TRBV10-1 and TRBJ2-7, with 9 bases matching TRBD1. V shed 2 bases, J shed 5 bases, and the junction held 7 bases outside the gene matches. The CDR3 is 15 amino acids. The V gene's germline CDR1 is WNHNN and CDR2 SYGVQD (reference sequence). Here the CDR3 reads CASSETTGQGHEQYF. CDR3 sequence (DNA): TGCGCCAGCAGTGAGACGACGGGACAGGGCCACGAGCAGTACTTC.

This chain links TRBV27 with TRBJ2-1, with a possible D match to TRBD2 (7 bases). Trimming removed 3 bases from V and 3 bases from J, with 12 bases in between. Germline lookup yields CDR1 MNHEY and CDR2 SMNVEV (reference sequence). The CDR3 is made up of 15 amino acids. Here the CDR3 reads CASSFAGAYYNEQFF. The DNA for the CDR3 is TGTGCCAGCAGTTTTGCGGGGGCGTACTACAATGAGCAGTTCTTC.

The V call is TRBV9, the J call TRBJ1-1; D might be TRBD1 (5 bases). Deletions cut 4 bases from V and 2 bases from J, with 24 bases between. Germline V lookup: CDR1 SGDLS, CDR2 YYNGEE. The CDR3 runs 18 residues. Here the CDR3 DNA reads TGTGCCAGCAGCACTCCCCGGGGGGGGATCGGGGAAAACACTGAAGCTTTCTTT. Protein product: CASSTPRGGIGENTEAFF.

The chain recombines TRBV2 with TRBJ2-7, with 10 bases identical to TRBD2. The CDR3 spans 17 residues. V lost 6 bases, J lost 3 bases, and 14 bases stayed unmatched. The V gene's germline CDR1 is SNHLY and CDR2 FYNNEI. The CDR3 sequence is CASREPGLAGEFYEQYF. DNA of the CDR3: TGTGCCAGCAGAGAACCTGGGCTAGCGGGAGAATTCTACGAGCAGTACTTC.

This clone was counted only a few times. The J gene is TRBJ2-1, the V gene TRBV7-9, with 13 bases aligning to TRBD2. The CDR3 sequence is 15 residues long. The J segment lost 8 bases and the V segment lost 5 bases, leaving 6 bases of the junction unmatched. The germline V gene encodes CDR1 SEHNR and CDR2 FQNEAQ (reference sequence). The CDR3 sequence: CASSALAGGGDEQFF. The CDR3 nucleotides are TGTGCCAGCAGCGCACTAGCGGGAGGGGGGGATGAGCAGTTCTTC.

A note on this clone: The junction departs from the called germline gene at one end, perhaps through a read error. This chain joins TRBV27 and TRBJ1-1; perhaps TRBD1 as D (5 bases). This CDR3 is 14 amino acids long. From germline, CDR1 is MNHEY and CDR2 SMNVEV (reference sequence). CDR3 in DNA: TGTGCCAGCAGCCTAAATGCAGGGAACGCTGAAGCTTTCTTT. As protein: CASSLNAGNAEAFF.

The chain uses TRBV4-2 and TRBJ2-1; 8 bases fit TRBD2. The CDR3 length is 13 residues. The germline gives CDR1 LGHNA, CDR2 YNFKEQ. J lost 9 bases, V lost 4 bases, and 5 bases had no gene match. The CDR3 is CASSLGGGSEQFF. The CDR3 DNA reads TGTGCCAGCAGCCTCGGGGGGGGGAGTGAGCAGTTCTTC.

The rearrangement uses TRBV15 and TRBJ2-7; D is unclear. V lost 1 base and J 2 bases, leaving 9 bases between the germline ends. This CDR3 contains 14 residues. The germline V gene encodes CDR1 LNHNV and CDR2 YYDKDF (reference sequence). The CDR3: CATSRGTHPYEQYF. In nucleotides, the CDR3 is TGTGCCACCAGCAGAGGTACACATCCCTACGAGCAGTACTTC.

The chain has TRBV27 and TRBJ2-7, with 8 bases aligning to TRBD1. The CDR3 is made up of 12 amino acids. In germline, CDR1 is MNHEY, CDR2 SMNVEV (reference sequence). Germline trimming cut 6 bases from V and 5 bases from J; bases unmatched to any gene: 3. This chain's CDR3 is CASRGQANEQYF. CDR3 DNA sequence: TGTGCCAGCAGGGGACAGGCCAACGAGCAGTACTTC.

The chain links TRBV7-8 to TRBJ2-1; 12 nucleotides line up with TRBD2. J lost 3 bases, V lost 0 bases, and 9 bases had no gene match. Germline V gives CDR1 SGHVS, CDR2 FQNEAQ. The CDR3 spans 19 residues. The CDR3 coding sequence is TGTGCCAGCAGCTTAGCGATACTAGCGGGAGGACTAGGCTACAATGAGCAGTTCTTC. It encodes CASSLAILAGGLGYNEQFF.

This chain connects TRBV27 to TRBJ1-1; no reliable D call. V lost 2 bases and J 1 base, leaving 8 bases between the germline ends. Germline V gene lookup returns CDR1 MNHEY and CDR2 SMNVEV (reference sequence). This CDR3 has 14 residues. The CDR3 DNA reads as TGTGCCAGCAGTTTACGGCCGGGGAACACTGAAGCTTTCTTT. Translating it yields CASSLRPGNTEAFF.

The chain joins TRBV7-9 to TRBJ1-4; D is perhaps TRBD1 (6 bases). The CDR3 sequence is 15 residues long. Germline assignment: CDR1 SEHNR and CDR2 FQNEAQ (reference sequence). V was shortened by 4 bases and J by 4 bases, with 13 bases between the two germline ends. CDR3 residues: CASSSGGGDNEKLFF. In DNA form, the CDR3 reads TGTGCCAGCAGCTCCGGAGGGGGGGATAATGAAAAACTGTTTTTT.

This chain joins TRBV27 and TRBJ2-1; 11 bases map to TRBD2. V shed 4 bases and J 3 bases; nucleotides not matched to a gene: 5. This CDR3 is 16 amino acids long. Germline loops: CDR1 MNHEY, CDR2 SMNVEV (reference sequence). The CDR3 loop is CASSSSGTSGYNEQFF. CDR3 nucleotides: TGTGCCAGCAGTTCATCCGGGACTAGCGGCTACAATGAGCAGTTCTTC.

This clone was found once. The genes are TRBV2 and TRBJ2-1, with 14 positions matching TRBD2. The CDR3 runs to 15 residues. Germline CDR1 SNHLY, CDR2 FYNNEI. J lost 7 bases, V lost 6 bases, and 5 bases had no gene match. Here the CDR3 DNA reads TGTGCCAGCAGCGGGACTAGCGGGAGTGGGAATGAGCAGTTCTTC. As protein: CASSGTSGSGNEQFF. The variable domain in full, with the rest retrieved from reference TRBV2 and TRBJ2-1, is EPEVTQTPSHQVTQMGQEVILRCVPISNHLYFYWYRQILGQKVEFLVSFYNNEISEKSEIFDDQFSVERPDGSNFTLKIRSTKLEDSAMYFCASSGTSGSGNEQFFGPGTRLTVL.